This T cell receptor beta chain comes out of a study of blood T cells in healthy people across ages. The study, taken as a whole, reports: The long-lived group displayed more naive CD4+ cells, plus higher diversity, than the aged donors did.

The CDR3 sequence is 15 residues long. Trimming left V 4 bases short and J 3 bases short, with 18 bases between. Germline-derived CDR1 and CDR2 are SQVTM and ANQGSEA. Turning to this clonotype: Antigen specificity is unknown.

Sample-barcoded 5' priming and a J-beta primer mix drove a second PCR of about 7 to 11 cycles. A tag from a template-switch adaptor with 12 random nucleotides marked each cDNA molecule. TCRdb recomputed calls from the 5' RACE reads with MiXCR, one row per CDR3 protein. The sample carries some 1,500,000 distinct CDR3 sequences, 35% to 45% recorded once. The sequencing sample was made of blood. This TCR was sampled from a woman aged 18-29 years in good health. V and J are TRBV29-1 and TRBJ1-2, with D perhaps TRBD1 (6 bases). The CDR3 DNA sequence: TGCAGCGTTGCTGGGGTGGGAGGGGGTGACTATGGCTACACCTTC. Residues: CSVAGVGGGDYGYTF.